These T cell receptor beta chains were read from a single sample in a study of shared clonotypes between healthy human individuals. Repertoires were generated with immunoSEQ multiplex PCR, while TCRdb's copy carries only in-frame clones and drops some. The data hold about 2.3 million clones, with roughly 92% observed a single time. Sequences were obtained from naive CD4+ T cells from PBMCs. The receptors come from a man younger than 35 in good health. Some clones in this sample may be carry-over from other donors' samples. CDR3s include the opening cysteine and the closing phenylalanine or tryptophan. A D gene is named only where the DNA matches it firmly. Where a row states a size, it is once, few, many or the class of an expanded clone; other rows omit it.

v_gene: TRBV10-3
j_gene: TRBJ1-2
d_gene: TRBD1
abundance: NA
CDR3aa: CAIRSGQNYGYTF
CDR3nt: TGTGCCATCAGGTCGGGACAGAACTATGGCTACACCTTC

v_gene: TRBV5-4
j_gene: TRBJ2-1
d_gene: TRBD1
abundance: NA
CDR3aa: CASSADRAHEQFF
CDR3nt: TGTGCCAGCAGCGCCGACAGGGCCCATGAGCAGTTCTTC

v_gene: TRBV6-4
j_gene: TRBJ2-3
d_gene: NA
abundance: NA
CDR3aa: CASSPRPSRGTDTQYF
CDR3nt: TGTGCCAGCAGCCCCCGGCCGAGTCGGGGCACAGATACGCAGTATTTT

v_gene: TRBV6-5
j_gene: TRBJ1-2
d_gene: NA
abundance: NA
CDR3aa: CASSYGDLYGYTF
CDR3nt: TGTGCCAGCAGTTACGGGGATCTCTATGGCTACACCTTC

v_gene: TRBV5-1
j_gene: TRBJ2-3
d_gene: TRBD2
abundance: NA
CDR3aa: CASKETGTSGSGDTQYF
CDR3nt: TGCGCCAGCAAAGAGACCGGGACTAGCGGGAGTGGAGATACGCAGTATTTT

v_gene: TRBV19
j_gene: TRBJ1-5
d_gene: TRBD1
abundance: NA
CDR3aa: CASSIYRGGQPQHF
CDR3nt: TGTGCCAGTAGTATCTACAGGGGAGGTCAGCCCCAGCATTTT

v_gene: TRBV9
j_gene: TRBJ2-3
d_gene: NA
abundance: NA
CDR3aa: CASSGGWTELTDTQYF
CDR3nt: TGTGCCAGCAGCGGGGGATGGACAGAGCTCACAGATACGCAGTATTTT

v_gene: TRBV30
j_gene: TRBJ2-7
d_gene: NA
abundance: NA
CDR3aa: CAWSSVGVSYEQYF
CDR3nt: TGTGCCTGGAGTTCTGTGGGAGTCTCCTACGAGCAGTACTTC

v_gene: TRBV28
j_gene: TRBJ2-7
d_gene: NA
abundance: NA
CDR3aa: CASNPIPHYEQYF
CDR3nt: TGTGCCAGCAACCCCATTCCCCACTACGAGCAGTACTTC

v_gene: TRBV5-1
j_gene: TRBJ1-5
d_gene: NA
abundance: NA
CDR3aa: CASSPDGVSNQPQHF
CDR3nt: TGCGCCAGCAGCCCTGACGGGGTGAGCAATCAGCCCCAGCATTTT

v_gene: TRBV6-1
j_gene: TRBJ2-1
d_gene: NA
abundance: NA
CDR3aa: CASSEANRWQTYNEQFF
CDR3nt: TGTGCCAGCAGTGAAGCGAACAGGTGGCAGACCTACAATGAGCAGTTCTTC

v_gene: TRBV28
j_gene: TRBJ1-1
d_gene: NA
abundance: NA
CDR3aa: CASSLAKGTEAFF
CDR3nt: TGTGCCAGCAGTTTAGCTAAGGGGACTGAAGCTTTCTTT

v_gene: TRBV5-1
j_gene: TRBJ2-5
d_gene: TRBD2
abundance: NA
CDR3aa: CASSPGLAGGTETQYF
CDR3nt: TGCGCCAGCAGCCCCGGACTAGCGGGAGGGACAGAGACCCAGTACTTC

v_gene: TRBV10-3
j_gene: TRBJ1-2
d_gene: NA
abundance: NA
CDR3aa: CAVRSTGTSNYGYTF
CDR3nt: TGTGCCGTAAGGTCCACCGGGACGTCGAACTATGGCTACACCTTC

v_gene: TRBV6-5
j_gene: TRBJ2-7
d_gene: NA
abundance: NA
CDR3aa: CASKDWSRVTNEQYF
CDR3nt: TGTGCCAGCAAGGATTGGTCCAGGGTCACGAACGAGCAGTACTTC

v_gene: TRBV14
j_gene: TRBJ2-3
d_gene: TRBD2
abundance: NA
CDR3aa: CASSQPRLAGTDTQYF
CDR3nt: TGTGCCAGCAGCCAACCGCGACTAGCGGGCACAGATACGCAGTATTTT

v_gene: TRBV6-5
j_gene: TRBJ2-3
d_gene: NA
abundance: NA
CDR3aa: CASSLNRASTDTQYF
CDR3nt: TGTGCCAGCAGCCTTAACAGGGCTAGCACAGATACGCAGTATTTT

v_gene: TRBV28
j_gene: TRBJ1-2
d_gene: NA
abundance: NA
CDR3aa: CASSLGSGHYGYTF
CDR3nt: TGTGCCAGCAGTTTAGGGTCGGGGCACTATGGCTACACCTTC

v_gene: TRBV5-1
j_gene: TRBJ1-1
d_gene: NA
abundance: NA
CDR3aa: CASSTGSTAFYEAFF
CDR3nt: TGCGCCAGCAGCACAGGATCGACAGCTTTCTATGAAGCTTTCTTT

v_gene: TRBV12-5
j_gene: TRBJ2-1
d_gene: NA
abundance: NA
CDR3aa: CASGFVASDITSSYNEQFF
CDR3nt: TGTGCTAGTGGTTTTGTTGCAAGCGACATTACGAGCTCCTACAATGAGCAGTTCTTC

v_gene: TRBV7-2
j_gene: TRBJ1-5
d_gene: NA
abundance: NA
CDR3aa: CASSLGRNQPQHF
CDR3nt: TGTGCCAGCAGCTTAGGGCGGAATCAGCCCCAGCATTTT

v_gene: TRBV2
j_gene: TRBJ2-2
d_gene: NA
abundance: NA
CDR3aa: CASVATGELFF
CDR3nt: TGTGCCAGCGTTGCGACCGGGGAGCTGTTTTTT

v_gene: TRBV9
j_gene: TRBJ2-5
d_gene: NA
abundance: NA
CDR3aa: CASTRRAPRPQETQYF
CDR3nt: TGTGCCAGCACCCGGCGGGCACCTCGACCCCAAGAGACCCAGTACTTC

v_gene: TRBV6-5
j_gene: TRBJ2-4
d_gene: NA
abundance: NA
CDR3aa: CASSTREGGENIQYF
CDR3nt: TGTGCCAGCAGTACCAGGGAAGGGGGGGAAAACATTCAGTACTTC

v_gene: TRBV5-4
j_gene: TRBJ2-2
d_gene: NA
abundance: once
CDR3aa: CASSLQNTGELFF
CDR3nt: TGTGCCAGCAGCTTGCAGAACACCGGGGAGCTGTTTTTT

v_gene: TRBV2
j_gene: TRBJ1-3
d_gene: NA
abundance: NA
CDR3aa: CASRRTLGNTIYF
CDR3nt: TGTGCCAGCAGGAGGACCCTTGGAAACACCATATATTTT

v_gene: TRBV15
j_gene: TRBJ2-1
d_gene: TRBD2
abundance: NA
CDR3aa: CATSRDNAGLAGGRRRNEQFF
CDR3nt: TGTGCCACCAGCAGAGACAACGCGGGACTAGCGGGAGGAAGGAGGAGGAATGAGCAGTTCTTC

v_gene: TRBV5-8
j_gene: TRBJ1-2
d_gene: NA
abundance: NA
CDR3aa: CASSHQKYGYTF
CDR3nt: TGTGCCAGCAGCCACCAGAAATATGGCTACACCTTC

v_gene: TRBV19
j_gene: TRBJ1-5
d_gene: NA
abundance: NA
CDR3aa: CASSNKPSGQPQHF
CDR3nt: TGTGCCAGTAGTAACAAACCCAGTGGGCAGCCCCAGCATTTT

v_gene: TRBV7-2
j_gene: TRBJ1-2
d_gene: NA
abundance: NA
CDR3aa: CASSLREGQPANYGYTF
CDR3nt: TGTGCCAGCAGCTTAAGGGAGGGGCAGCCCGCTAACTATGGCTACACCTTC

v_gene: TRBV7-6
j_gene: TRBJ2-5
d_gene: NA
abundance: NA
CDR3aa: CASSLQETQYF
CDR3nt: TGTGCCAGCAGCCTGCAAGAGACCCAGTACTTC

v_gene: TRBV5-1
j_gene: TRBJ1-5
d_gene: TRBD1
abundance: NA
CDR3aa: CASSFGTGGQPQHF
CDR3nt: TGCGCCAGCAGCTTCGGGACAGGGGGTCAGCCCCAGCATTTT

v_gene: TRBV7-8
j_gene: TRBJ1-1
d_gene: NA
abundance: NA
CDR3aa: CASSRGPNTEAFF
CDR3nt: TGTGCCAGCAGCCGCGGACCGAACACTGAAGCTTTCTTT